These 2 T cell receptor beta chains came from one sample sequenced in a study of cytomegalovirus exposure and HLA in healthy donors. Primers included in the PCR were 60 Vbeta and 13 Jbeta primers. Sequenced by immunoSEQ multiplex PCR; TCRdb stores in-frame clones only, minus some. The repertoire holds 55,000 to 70,000 clones, with about 73% as singletons. The source material was PBMCs. The source of these receptors is a woman in her sixties or seventies in good health and CMV-seropositive.

This clone was picked up a small number of times. The J gene is TRBJ1-1, the V gene TRBV6-6, with TRBD1 identical over 9 bases. This CDR3 contains 14 residues. CDR1 and CDR2 from the germline V gene are MNHNY and SVGAGI (reference sequence). V dropped 6 bases and J dropped 11; count of bases not matched to a gene: 13. Written as DNA, the CDR3 is TGTGCCAGCAGCAAACAACCGGGACAGGGCTACGCTTTCTTT. Residues: CASSKQPGQGYAFF.

This clone was observed a handful of times. V is TRBV7-9 and J is TRBJ1-3, with a weak D call TRBD1 (5 bases). Trimming took 3 bases from V and 1 from J, leaving 7 bases between them. Germline V lookup: CDR1 SEHNR, CDR2 FQNEAQ (reference sequence). The CDR3 is made up of 14 amino acids. The CDR3 nucleotides read TGTGCCAGCAGCTTGGGGGGATCTGGAAACACCATATATTTT. As protein: CASSLGGSGNTIYF.